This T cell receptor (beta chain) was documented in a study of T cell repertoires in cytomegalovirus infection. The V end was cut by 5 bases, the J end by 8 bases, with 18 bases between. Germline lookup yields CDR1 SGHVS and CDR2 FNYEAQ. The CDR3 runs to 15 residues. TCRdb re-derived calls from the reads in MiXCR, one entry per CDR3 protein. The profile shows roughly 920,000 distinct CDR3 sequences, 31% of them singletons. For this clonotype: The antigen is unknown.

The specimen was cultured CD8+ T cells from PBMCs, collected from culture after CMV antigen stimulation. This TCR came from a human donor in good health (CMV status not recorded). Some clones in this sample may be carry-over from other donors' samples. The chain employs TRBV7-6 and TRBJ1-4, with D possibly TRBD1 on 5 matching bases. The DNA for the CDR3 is TGTGCCAGCAGCCCTTATGGGGCATCAGACGAAAAACTGTTTTTT. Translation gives CASSPYGASDEKLFF.